This T cell receptor (beta chain) emerged from a study of vaccination and CD4 T cells after COVID-19. The wider study: The cells were exposed to overlapping spike peptides originating from SARS-CoV-2, HCoV-NL63, HCoV-OC43 and HCoV-229E for stimulation. Study-wide results and caveats: Among reactive clones from convalescent patients, a median roughly 88% appeared only post-vaccination. Looking at convalescent patients, 304 of their 307 vaccine-specific clones were spike mono-reactive.

The Oncomine TCR Beta short-read assay was applied to DNA of cultured CD4+ T cells. MiXCR, run by TCRdb on the PCR reads, gives a single entry per CDR3 protein. The sample yields a few thousand distinct CDR3 sequences, approximately 22% seen once. Comment on this clonotype: Its antigen is unknown.

Treatment reported: roughly ten-day PBMC culture with coronavirus spike peptide pools or control peptides (ViraFEST assay). Germline V CDR1 and CDR2: MDHEN, SYDVKM. V was trimmed by 3 bases and J by 5 bases, leaving 7 bases between them. The CDR3 has 12 residues. The specimen was CD4+ T cells from blood, cultured in vitro, collected after SARS-CoV-2 vaccination. The receptor's source is a human donor who had recovered from COVID-19. This chain uses TRBV28 with TRBJ1-2; no reliable D call. In nucleotides, the CDR3 is TGTGCCAGCAGTTTTTCAGGTTATGGCTACACCTTC. This gives the protein CASSFSGYGYTF.